Listed here are 22 T cell receptor beta chains from one sample, sequenced in a study of T cell responses to AZD1222 COVID-19 vaccine. Sequencing was performed with immunoSEQ multiplex PCR; in TCRdb, only in-frame clones are kept and a portion is missing. This table holds around 180,000 clones, roughly 91% found once. Material: peripheral blood, obtained 28 days after the second AZD1222 dose. The origin of the receptors is an adult who received the AZD1222 COVID-19 vaccine.

This rearrangement joins TRBV7-3 to TRBJ1-1, with D possibly TRBD1 on 6 matching bases. CDR1 is SGHTA and CDR2 is FQGTGA in the germline V gene. The CDR3 is made up of 13 amino acids. V dropped 5 bases and J dropped 6 bases, with 13 bases sitting between them. The CDR3 DNA is TGTGCCAGCAGCGCCACCAGGGGCGCTGAAGCTTTCTTT. Protein sequence: CASSATRGAEAFF. Together with reference TRBV7-3 and TRBJ1-1, the CDR3 gives the full variable domain: GAGVSQTPSNKVTEKGKYVELRCDPISGHTALYWYRQSLGQGPEFLIYFQGTGAADDSGLPNDRFFAVRPEGSVSTLKIQRTERGDSAVYLCASSATRGAEAFFGQGTRLTVV.

A note on this clone: The junction differs from germline at one of its ends, possibly a read error. The chain combines TRBV7-7 with TRBJ1-5; maybe TRBD1 (6 bases). The V gene's germline CDR1 is SSHAT and CDR2 FNYEAQ (reference sequence). The CDR3 totals 18 residues. The CDR3, as DNA: TGTGCTAGCAGCGAGGGGGGGCGTAATTCTCATAGCAATCAGCCCCAGCATTTT. Its protein product is CASSEGGRNSHSNQPQHF. Full variable domain (outside the CDR3, taken from reference TRBV7-7 and TRBJ1-5): GAGVSQSPRYKVTKRGQDVTLRCDPISSHATLYWYQQALGQGPEFLTYFNYEAQPDKSGLPSDRFSAERPEGSISTLTIQRTEQRDSAMYRCASSEGGRNSHSNQPQHFGDGTRLSIL.

CDR3 DNA: TGCGCCAGCAGCGGGGTTGGAAGGTCCTACGAGCAGTACTTC. This sequence encodes CASSGVGRSYEQYF. The chain is built from TRBV5-1 and TRBJ2-7; D uncertain. The CDR3 extends over 14 amino acids. In germline, CDR1 is SGHRS, CDR2 YFSETQ. Trimming stripped 4 bases from V and 1 base from J, with 12 bases between.

This clone has a handful of counts. V and J are TRBV6-1 and TRBJ2-6; 8 bases are shared with TRBD1. The CDR3 loop spans 16 amino acids. Germline V gene lookup returns CDR1 MNHNS and CDR2 SASEGT. With 1 base clipped from V and 4 bases from J, the junction kept 3 bases outside the gene matches. The CDR3 sequence: CASSEEQGGGANVLTF. CDR3 sequence (DNA): TGTGCCAGCAGTGAAGAACAGGGGGGCGGGGCCAACGTCCTGACTTTC.

The V call is TRBV16, the J call TRBJ2-1; a weak D match, TRBD2 (6 bases). The CDR3 loop spans 15 amino acids. Germline assignment: CDR1 KGHSY and CDR2 FQNENV. V lost 1 base and J lost 4, with 11 bases in between. The CDR3 protein is CASSQLRGSYNEQFF. The DNA of the CDR3 is TGTGCCAGCAGCCAATTACGGGGGTCTTACAATGAGCAGTTCTTC. Using reference TRBV16 and TRBJ2-1 for the parts outside the CDR3, the full variable domain is GEEVAQTPKHLVRGEGQKAKLYCAPIKGHSYVFWYQQVLKNEFKFLISFQNENVFDETGMPKERFSAKCLPNSPCSLEIQATKLEDSAVYFCASSQLRGSYNEQFFGPGTRLTVL.

This chain connects TRBV5-4 to TRBJ2-3; D gene ambiguous. CDR1 and CDR2 (germline): SGHNT, YYREEE (reference sequence). V was shortened by 5 bases and J by 2 bases, with 12 bases between the two germline ends. The CDR3 totals 14 residues. CDR3 in amino acids: CASRLEWDTDTQYF. The CDR3, as DNA: TGTGCCAGCAGGCTTGAATGGGACACAGATACGCAGTATTTT.

The V call is TRBV28, the J call TRBJ2-2; TRBD1 might be the D (5 bases). CDR3 length equals 13 residues. CDR1 and CDR2 (germline): MDHEN, SYDVKM. Trimming left V 6 bases short and J 6 bases short, with 11 bases between. The CDR3 reads CASRQDSPGELFF. DNA for the CDR3: TGTGCCAGCAGGCAAGACAGTCCCGGGGAGCTGTTTTTT.

The J gene is TRBJ2-7, the V gene TRBV12-3 or TRBV12-4, with TRBD2 as a possible D gene (5 bases). CDR3 size: 12 residues. Trimming took off 1 base at V and 6 bases at J, with 7 bases between the two ends. The CDR3 DNA follows: TGTGCCAGCAGTTTAGTTGAGGGCGAGCAGTACTTC. Translation: CASSLVEGEQYF.

For the CDR3, the DNA is TGCAGCGTTGACACCGGGACTAACCAGCCCCAGCATTTT. Its protein is CSVDTGTNQPQHF. V usage is TRBV29-1 and J usage is TRBJ1-5; tentatively, D is TRBD1 (5 bases). With 3 bases removed from V and 7 bases from J, the gap between germline ends came to 13 bases. The length of the CDR3 is 13 residues. CDR1 and CDR2 (germline): SQVTM, ANQGSEA.

The chain joins TRBV19 to TRBJ2-3; TRBD1 might be the D (5 bases). Trimming took 9 bases from V and 1 from J, leaving 14 bases between them. The CDR3 is 14 amino acids. The germline V gene encodes CDR1 LNHDA and CDR2 SQIVND (reference sequence). The CDR3 sequence: CASENPGRTDTQYF. Here the CDR3 DNA reads TGTGCCAGCGAGAATCCAGGGCGCACAGATACGCAGTATTTT. The full variable domain, rest sourced from reference TRBV19 and TRBJ2-3, is DGGITQSPKYLFRKEGQNVTLSCEQNLNHDAMYWYRQDPGQGLRLIYYSQIVNDFQKGDIAEGYSVSREKKESFPLTVTSAQKNPTAFYLCASENPGRTDTQYFGPGTRLTVL.

V and J are TRBV5-5 and TRBJ2-4; D unclear. Trimming removed 4 bases at V and 2 bases at J, with 10 bases between. This CDR3 has 14 amino acids. The germline gives CDR1 SGHKS, CDR2 YYEKEE (reference sequence). Here the CDR3 reads CASSNPLTKNIQYF. The CDR3 bases are TGTGCCAGCAGCAACCCCCTAACCAAAAACATTCAGTACTTC.

V and J are TRBV6-2 or TRBV6-3 and TRBJ2-5, with unresolved D. The ends were cut back, 0 bases at V and 2 bases at J, with 4 bases in the middle. Germline V gene sequence: CDR1 MNHEY, CDR2 SVGEGT. The CDR3 is made up of 13 amino acids. In DNA form, the CDR3 reads TGTGCCAGCAGTTACTCGCAACAAGAGACCCAGTACTTC. Residues: CASSYSQQETQYF.

The J gene is TRBJ2-5, the V gene TRBV5-4; TRBD2 matches 7 bases. Per germline, CDR1 SGHNT and CDR2 YYREEE (reference sequence). The CDR3 totals 13 residues. V lost 1 base, J lost 8 bases, and 5 bases stayed unmatched. CDR3 nucleotides: TGTGCCAGCAGCTTGCTGGGAGGGATCACCCAGTACTTC. This gives the protein CASSLLGGITQYF.

The chain joins TRBV27 to TRBJ2-1; no definite D call. The CDR3 covers 14 residues. V was clipped by 4 bases and J by 3 bases, with 10 bases between them. From germline, CDR1 is MNHEY and CDR2 SMNVEV (reference sequence). The CDR3 here is CASSSIAVYNEQFF. The CDR3, as DNA: TGTGCCAGCAGTTCCATCGCGGTCTACAATGAGCAGTTCTTC.

The chain uses TRBV4-3 and TRBJ1-5, with D perhaps TRBD1 (6 bases). The germline gives CDR1 LGHNA, CDR2 YSLEER. V gave up 3 bases and J gave up 1 base, with 10 bases separating them. The CDR3 length is 15 residues. The CDR3 coding sequence is TGCGCCAGCAGCCAGGGAGACAGGAGCAATCAGCCCCAGCATTTT. This sequence encodes CASSQGDRSNQPQHF.

The CDR3 DNA sequence: TGTGCCAGCAGCTCAATCCCCACGGGCATTCAGTACTTC. It encodes CASSSIPTGIQYF. The V and J genes are TRBV7-9 and TRBJ2-4; D gene uncertain. V was trimmed by 4 bases and J by 9 bases, leaving 13 bases between them. The CDR3 has 13 residues. Germline CDR1 and CDR2: SEHNR and FQNEAQ (reference sequence).

The chain uses TRBV6-4 and TRBJ2-2; no firm D call. V lost 0 bases to trimming and J lost 0 bases, with 8 bases between them. The CDR3 is 16 amino acids. Germline V gene data show CDR1 as MRHNA and CDR2 as SNTAGT. The chain's CDR3 is CASSDSINANTGELFF. The CDR3, as DNA: TGTGCCAGCAGTGACTCGATCAACGCGAACACCGGGGAGCTGTTTTTT.

The chain couples TRBV29-1 to TRBJ2-1, with D possibly being TRBD2 (6 bases). This CDR3 contains 18 residues. V dropped 3 bases and J dropped 0 bases, with 21 bases sitting between them. CDR1 and CDR2 (germline): SQVTM, ANQGSEA. This CDR3 reads CSVEVGRLAESSYNEQFF. In DNA form, the CDR3 reads TGCAGCGTTGAGGTCGGCAGATTAGCGGAAAGCTCCTACAATGAGCAGTTCTTC.

J is TRBJ2-1 and V is TRBV6-4, with TRBD2 matching over 8 bases. V lost 4 bases to trimming and J lost 10 bases; unmatched junction nucleotides: 12. The CDR3 extends over 15 amino acids. The V gene's germline CDR1 is MRHNA and CDR2 SNTAGT. The CDR3 is CASSALAGPLGEQFF. In nucleotides, the CDR3 is TGTGCCAGCAGTGCATTAGCGGGACCCCTTGGGGAGCAGTTCTTC.

The V and J genes are TRBV12-3 or TRBV12-4 and TRBJ2-7; D gene unclear. The ends were cut back, 3 bases at V and 1 base at J, with 7 bases in the middle. CDR3 size: 13 residues. CDR3 bases: TGTGCCAGCAGTTTTTTTCTTTCCTACGAGCAGTACTTC. It encodes CASSFFLSYEQYF.

The chain uses TRBV7-2 and TRBJ2-5; 8 bases match TRBD2. With V trimmed by 3 bases and J by 1 base, 1 base remained unmatched. The CDR3 spans 14 residues. Germline V gene lookup returns CDR1 SGHTA and CDR2 FQGNSA. The CDR3 spells CASSFSGIQETQYF. The DNA for the CDR3 is TGTGCCAGCAGCTTTAGCGGGATCCAAGAGACCCAGTACTTC.

V and J are TRBV6-4 and TRBJ2-2, with a tentative D call TRBD1 (6 bases). The CDR3 loop spans 14 amino acids. With 6 bases removed from V and 2 bases from J, the gap between germline ends came to 10 bases. Germline lookup yields CDR1 MRHNA and CDR2 SNTAGT. CDR3 in amino acids: CASRQGHNTGELFF. CDR3 nucleotide sequence: TGTGCCAGCAGACAGGGACATAACACCGGGGAGCTGTTTTTT.